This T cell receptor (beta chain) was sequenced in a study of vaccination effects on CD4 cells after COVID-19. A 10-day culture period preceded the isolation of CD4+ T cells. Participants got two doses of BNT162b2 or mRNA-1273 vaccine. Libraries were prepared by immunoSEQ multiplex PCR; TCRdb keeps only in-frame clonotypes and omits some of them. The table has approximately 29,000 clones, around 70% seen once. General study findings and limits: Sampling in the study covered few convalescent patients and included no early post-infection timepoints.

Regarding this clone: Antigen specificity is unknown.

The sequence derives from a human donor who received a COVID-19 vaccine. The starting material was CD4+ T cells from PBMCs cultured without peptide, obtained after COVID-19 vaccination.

CDR3 protein: CASSLGGMMNTEAFF. CDR3 sequence (DNA): TGTGCCAGCAGCTTGGGGGGGATGATGAACACTGAAGCTTTCTTT. The chain links TRBV5-4 to TRBJ1-1; tentatively, D is TRBD1 (5 bases). There are 15 residues in the CDR3. V lost 0 bases, J lost 0 bases, and 9 bases lay in between. CDR1 and CDR2 (germline): SGHNT, YYREEE (reference sequence).